This T cell receptor beta chain was recovered during a study of blood T cell repertoires in COVID-19 (dated by TCRdb to the early 2020s). At the level of the whole study: Samples from collaborators originated in the United States, Italy and Spain and spanned both the acute and convalescent phases of COVID-19. The material from the prospective study consisted of cDNA or gDNA derived from T cells, B-cell-depleted T cells, or PBMCs. Subjects who had been exposed to COVID-19, were actively infected with it, or had recovered from it provided the deeply sampled blood TCRbeta repertoires that made up the dataset. The repertoires were made available in a free public database intended to serve as a resource for research on the immune response to SARS-CoV-2. Samples were obtained from the ongoing ImmuneRACE study (first 160 participants) and from over 1,000 subjects provided by 6 global collaborators. Sample metadata almost always included a de-identified subject ID, COVID-19 status, age in years and sex. Where available, HLA class I and class II types were obtained from metadata supplied by the sample provider rather than from assay-based typing. Paper-wide results and their limitations: The quantity of clinical and demographic metadata differed by source and by participant and was supplied without curation.

Participants in the prospective study were enrolled through a virtual design, were aged roughly 18 to 90 years, and lived in roughly 25 United States geographic areas. Cohort assignment in the prospective study relied on participant-reported clinical history from a screening survey and a study questionnaire. Recovered participants in ImmuneRACE Cohort 3 were defined as having two consecutive negative NP/OP PCR tests, clearance from a healthcare professional, or resolution of symptoms. Mobile phlebotomists in the prospective study collected whole blood, serum and a nasopharyngeal or oropharyngeal swab from every participant. Prospective study participants could optionally give additional blood draws and questionnaires over a roughly two-month period. Before DNA extraction, blood samples from the prospective study were shipped at room temperature or frozen. TCRbeta CDR3 regions were amplified from genomic DNA using the immunoSEQ Assay, a bias-controlled multiplex PCR. As for how the authors treated the data: The number of nucleated cells in each sample was estimated from the amplification of reference gene primers within the assay. To quantify the absolute abundance of each unique TCRbeta CDR3 rearrangement, sequence reads were collapsed and filtered. For each sample, productive Simpson clonality was calculated by taking the square root of Simpson's diversity index across productive rearrangements. In its TCRdb copy, this immuneACCESS table keeps in-frame sequences only and misses some clones. Where compared with another copy, unresolved V genes explain less than half of these, and the others have no known cause. V and J calls plus clone size are reproduced from that table; the DNA served to infer D and trimming. Within this sample are roughly 190,000 clones, with 87% of them counted one time only. About 2.2% of the sample is taken by the ten largest.

Concerning this clone itself: Its recognized antigen is unknown. Per-base qualities were not stored, and no clone one base away is much larger.

The CDR3 holds 13 amino acids from the cysteine to the phenylalanine. Only CDR3 DNA remains: 39 bases, in frame from the first base. The germline V gene provides CDR1 ENHRY and CDR2 SYGVKD. V is clipped by 5 bases and J by 2 bases, and the sequence between their germline boundaries is 9 bases long. What was sequenced was PBMCs or T cells enriched from blood (not recorded which). The clonotype was recovered from a young woman who had recovered from COVID-19. The V and J genes are TRBV10-3 and TRBJ1-1; the D gene is not confidently resolved. The sequenced DNA is TGTGCCATCAGTCCCGGTAGTAACACTGAAGCTTTCTTT. Its protein reads: CAISPGSNTEAFF.